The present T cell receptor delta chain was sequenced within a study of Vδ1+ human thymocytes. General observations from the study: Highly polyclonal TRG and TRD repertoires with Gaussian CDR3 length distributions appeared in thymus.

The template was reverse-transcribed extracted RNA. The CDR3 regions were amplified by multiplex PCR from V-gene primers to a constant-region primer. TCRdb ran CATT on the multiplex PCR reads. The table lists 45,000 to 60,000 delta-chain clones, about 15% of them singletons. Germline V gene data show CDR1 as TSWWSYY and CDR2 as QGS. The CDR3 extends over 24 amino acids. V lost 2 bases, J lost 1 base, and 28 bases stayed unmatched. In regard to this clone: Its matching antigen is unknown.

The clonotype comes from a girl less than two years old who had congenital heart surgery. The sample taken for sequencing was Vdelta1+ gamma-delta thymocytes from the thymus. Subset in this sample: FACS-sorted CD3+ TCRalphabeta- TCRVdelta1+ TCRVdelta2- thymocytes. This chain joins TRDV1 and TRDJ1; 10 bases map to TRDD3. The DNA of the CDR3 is TGTGCTCTTGGGGAAGAAGCTTCTCTTGGGGGATACCCGCCGACCGGGGGTTCCACCGATAAACTCATCTTT. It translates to CALGEEASLGGYPPTGGSTDKLIF.